Below, 20 T cell receptor beta chains from the same sample are listed, as sequenced in a study of response to subunit inactivated influenza vaccine. TCRdb redid the calling of the RT-PCR reads with MiXCR, one entry per CDR3 protein. Altogether about 650,000 distinct CDR3 sequences are present, roughly 15% being singletons, with the ten largest covering 7.5% to 9%. The sample consisted of PBMCs from blood, taken 14 to 15 days before vaccination. The receptor source for this set is a man aged 45 to 65 who received an inactivated influenza vaccine.

The chain joins TRBV29-1 to TRBJ1-1; no definite D call. This CDR3 is built from 11 residues. The V gene's germline CDR1 is SQVTM and CDR2 ANQGSEA. V lost 5 bases and J lost 0, with 4 bases in between. The CDR3 here is CSVQVNTEAFF. CDR3 bases: TGCAGCGTTCAGGTGAACACTGAAGCTTTCTTT.

This chain joins TRBV6-7 and TRBJ2-7, with 9 positions matching TRBD1. TRBV6-7 is known as an ORF, though its function is uncertain. The V gene end was trimmed by 5 bases and the J gene end by 3 bases; junction bases not matched to a gene: 14. The CDR3 extends over 17 amino acids. The CDR3 nucleotides are TGTGCCAGCAGTCCCTGGATGCGGGACAGGGTTCACTACGAGCAGTACTTC. It codes for CASSPWMRDRVHYEQYF.

V gene TRBV10-3 combines with J gene TRBJ2-7; 8 positions agree with TRBD1. With 10 bases clipped from V and 5 bases from J, the junction kept 10 bases outside the gene matches. Germline V gives CDR1 ENHRY, CDR2 SYGVKD. The CDR3 runs to 13 residues. The CDR3: CATGDRILHEQYF. The CDR3 DNA sequence: TGTGCCACAGGGGACAGGATCCTCCACGAGCAGTACTTC.

There are many counts of this clonotype. The chain couples TRBV5-1 to TRBJ1-5; D call uncertain. The germline V gene encodes CDR1 SGHRS and CDR2 YFSETQ. CDR3 length: 13 amino acids. Trimming cost V 0 bases and J 5 bases, with 6 bases left between them. CDR3 sequence: CASSLGTYQPQHF. The DNA of the CDR3 is TGCGCCAGCAGCTTGGGGACCTATCAGCCCCAGCATTTT.

This clonotype was observed a few times. The chain uses TRBV12-3 or TRBV12-4 and TRBJ2-2; D uncertain. The V end lost 3 bases, the J end lost 8 bases, and 16 bases lay between the germline ends. The CDR3 is 15 residues long. CDR3 protein: CASSLFASLPGELFF. The CDR3 region has the DNA TGTGCCAGCAGTTTGTTTGCCAGCCTGCCGGGGGAGCTGTTTTTT.

This clonotype was detected many times. The chain couples TRBV20-1 to TRBJ1-2, with a tentative D call TRBD1 (6 bases). The germline V and J ends were trimmed by 5 bases and 7 bases, with 23 bases remaining between them. This CDR3 is 15 amino acids long. CDR1 and CDR2 (germline): DFQATT, SNEGSKA (reference sequence). Written as DNA, the CDR3 is TGCAGTGCTTCCCGGATGGGGGCGCGGATGATTGGCTACACCTTC. Translating it yields CSASRMGARMIGYTF.

For the CDR3, the DNA is TGTGCCAGCAGCCCGACCGGGACGGCGTTATACGAGCAGTACTTC. Encoded protein: CASSPTGTALYEQYF. The rearrangement uses TRBV3-1 and TRBJ2-7; D may correspond to TRBD1 or TRBD2 (5 bases each). Germline-derived CDR1 and CDR2 are LGHDT and YNNKEL (reference sequence). V lost 4 bases, J lost 4 bases, and 17 bases lay in between. The CDR3 is 15 residues long.

This clonotype was counted between two and nine times. The chain carries TRBV7-2 and TRBJ2-1; TRBD1 agrees at 9 bases. This CDR3 comprises 16 residues. Germline values: CDR1 SGHTA, CDR2 FQGNSA. V trimming: 4 bases; J trimming: 4 bases; junction bases outside the gene matches: 8. The CDR3 nucleotides are TGTGCCAGCAGCTCTACCCGGGACAGGGCTTACAATGAGCAGTTCTTC. Protein: CASSSTRDRAYNEQFF.

There are a few counts of this clonotype. The chain is built from TRBV10-3 and TRBJ2-3; possibly TRBD1 or TRBD2 for D (7 bases each). CDR1 is ENHRY and CDR2 is SYGVKD in the germline V gene. The V gene lost 8 bases and the J gene lost 0 bases, with 12 bases spanning the gap. The CDR3 loop spans 14 amino acids. The CDR3 DNA follows: TGTGCCATCCAGGGGGGGGCCAGCACAGATACGCAGTATTTT. As protein: CAIQGGASTDTQYF.

The chain carries TRBV20-1 and TRBJ2-3, with 10 bases fitting TRBD2. J lost 6 bases, V lost 5 bases, and 8 bases had no gene match. Per the germline V gene, CDR1 is DFQATT and CDR2 is SNEGSKA (reference sequence). This CDR3 is built from 14 residues. CDR3 sequence (DNA): TGCAGTGCTCGCCAGACTAGCGGGTTCGATACGCAGTATTTT. The encoded protein is CSARQTSGFDTQYF.

The sample holds a few counts of this clonotype. The gene calls are TRBV4-3 and TRBJ2-2; 9 bases map to TRBD2. The germline V gene has CDR1 LGHNA and CDR2 YSLEER. The CDR3 contains 16 residues. V dropped 0 bases and J dropped 5; count of bases not matched to a gene: 4. The CDR3 DNA follows: TGCGCCAGCAGCCAAGATCTAGCGGGATCTACCGGGGAGCTGTTTTTT. This encodes CASSQDLAGSTGELFF.

The chain combines TRBV10-3 with TRBJ2-7; D tentatively reads TRBD1 or TRBD2 (5 bases each). V lost 4 bases to trimming and J lost 3 bases, with 16 bases between them. This CDR3 region has 15 residues. Germline lookup yields CDR1 ENHRY and CDR2 SYGVKD. This chain's CDR3 is CAISGVGAEIYEQYF. Written as DNA, the CDR3 is TGTGCCATCAGTGGGGTCGGGGCAGAAATCTACGAGCAGTACTTC.

In the case of this clonotype: Being one base from a much bigger clone, this may be a read error. V and J are TRBV6-1 and TRBJ2-1, with 7 bases matching TRBD2. The V segment lost 6 bases and the J segment 16 bases; nucleotides outside the gene matches: 18. Per the germline V gene, CDR1 is MNHNS and CDR2 is SASEGT. This CDR3 is 14 amino acids long. CDR3 protein: CASRDPHLAVRPFF. For the CDR3, the DNA is TGTGCCAGCAGAGACCCACACCTAGCGGTACGGCCTTTCTTC.

The V gene is TRBV5-1, the J gene TRBJ2-1, with D possibly TRBD2 on 5 matching bases. Germline V CDR1 and CDR2: SGHRS, YFSETQ. The CDR3 covers 15 residues. V was shortened by 0 bases and J by 5 bases, with 12 bases between the two germline ends. CDR3 in DNA: TGCGCCAGCAGCTTGGTTGTTGGGAGAAACAATGAGCAGTTCTTC. Protein product: CASSLVVGRNNEQFF. The full variable domain, with the rest looked up from reference TRBV5-1 and TRBJ2-1, is KAGVTQTPRYLIKTRGQQVTLSCSPISGHRSVSWYQQTPGQGLQFLFEYFSETQRNKGNFPGRFSGRQFSNSRSEMNVSTLELGDSALYLCASSLVVGRNNEQFFGPGTRLTVL.

This clonotype was seen many times. The chain employs TRBV6-2 or TRBV6-3 and TRBJ2-7; 7 bases fit TRBD1. Germline V lookup: CDR1 MNHEY, CDR2 SVGEGT. V gave up 5 bases and J gave up 3 bases; unmatched junction bases: 7. The CDR3 sequence is 14 residues long. The CDR3 DNA reads as TGTGCCAGCAGTGTGGGACAGTTACTCTACGAGCAGTACTTC. Its translation is CASSVGQLLYEQYF.

The genes are TRBV12-3 or TRBV12-4 and TRBJ1-1; D gene uncertain. V was pared by 5 bases and J by 8 bases, with 18 bases between. This CDR3 is built from 14 residues. The CDR3 nucleotides read TGTGCCAGCAGTCCTACCTTCCAACAATCCGAAGCTTTCTTT. It codes for CASSPTFQQSEAFF.

The rearrangement joins TRBV7-2 to TRBJ2-2; 7 nucleotides agree with TRBD1. The CDR3 sequence is 15 residues long. CDR1 and CDR2 from the germline V gene are SGHTA and FQGNSA. The V and J ends lost 5 bases and 4 bases, in that order; junction bases with no gene match: 7. The CDR3 spells CASSTQGTVTGELFF. The CDR3 bases are TGTGCCAGCAGCACACAGGGGACGGTCACCGGGGAGCTGTTTTTT.

This clonotype has a single count. The V gene is TRBV4-1, the J gene TRBJ2-6, with D perhaps being TRBD1 or TRBD2 (5 bases each). This CDR3 comprises 16 residues. Trimming pared 0 bases from V and 4 bases from J, leaving 10 bases between. Germline values: CDR1 MGHRA, CDR2 YSYEKL. The CDR3 protein is CASSQDPGTGANVLTF. The CDR3 DNA reads TGCGCCAGCAGCCAAGACCCAGGGACGGGGGCCAACGTCCTGACTTTC.

This clonotype was counted many times. The chain recombines TRBV20-1 with TRBJ2-3; 9 bases map to TRBD2. Germline CDR1 is DFQATT and CDR2 is SNEGSKA (reference sequence). The trim removed 5 bases at V and 4 bases at J, leaving 7 bases unmatched. The CDR3 totals 14 residues. CDR3 sequence reads: CSAGSGSSPDTQYF. In DNA, the CDR3 is TGCAGTGCTGGTAGCGGGAGTTCCCCAGATACGCAGTATTTT.

This clonotype came up a few times. V is TRBV2 and J is TRBJ2-2; 7 bases fit TRBD2. V was clipped by 7 bases and J by 0 bases; unmatched bases: 2. Looked up from germline, CDR1 is SNHLY and CDR2 is FYNNEI. CDR3 size: 14 residues. CDR3 sequence (DNA): TGTGCCAGCAACAGCGGGACGAACACCGGGGAGCTGTTTTTT. This gives the protein CASNSGTNTGELFF.